This paragraph covers one TCR beta chain sequence. In the study's own analysis: Estimation of nucleated cell counts was performed using reference gene primer amplification. Generated by immunoSEQ multiplex PCR, the TCRdb table keeps only in-frame clones and is missing some. V, J and clone size were drawn from that table, and D and trimming were deduced from the DNA. The table shows under 150,000 clones, with around 88% occurring only once. The data are from a study of blood T cell repertoires in COVID-19. Study context: Material from acute and convalescent COVID-19 was sourced from the United States, Italy and Spain. PBMCs, B-cell-depleted T cells, or T cells were the source of the cDNA or gDNA that made up the material.

The CDR3 sequence is 15 residues long. From germline, CDR1 is SGHTA and CDR2 FQGNSA. V gave up 1 base and J gave up 2 bases; unmatched junction bases: 5. This chain links TRBV7-2 with TRBJ2-7, with TRBD1 matching over 7 bases. The sequencing sample was made of peripheral blood. The receptor was isolated from a man aged 45-60 years with active or convalescent COVID-19. This chain's CDR3 is CASSLESGQTYEQYF. CDR3 sequence (DNA): TGTGCCAGCAGCTTAGAGTCGGGACAGACCTACGAGCAGTACTTC.